What follows are 10 T cell receptor beta chains derived from one specimen sequenced in a study of T-cell memory formation after mild COVID-19. In TCRdb, the 5' RACE reads were re-called with MiXCR into one record per CDR3 protein. The sample yields some 440,000 distinct CDR3 sequences, approximately 23% seen once. Input material: PBMCs or a T cell subset sorted from them (not recorded which). Receptor source: an adult woman who had mild COVID-19 (a few samples of this study predate the infection). Cell type and time point are not known.

This sequence joins TRBV12-3 or TRBV12-4 and TRBJ1-5; a weak D match, TRBD1 (5 bases). This CDR3 contains 14 residues. Trimming pared 7 bases from V and 4 bases from J, leaving 14 bases between. CDR3 DNA: TGTGCCAGCACCAGAGGGAGGGGAAATCAGCCCCAGCATTTT. As protein: CASTRGRGNQPQHF.

This clonotype turned up a few times. The rearrangement joins TRBV10-3 to TRBJ2-7, with a weak D call TRBD1 (5 bases). The CDR3 runs to 11 residues. The V end lost 3 bases, the J end lost 5 bases, and 5 bases lay between the germline ends. Germline values: CDR1 ENHRY, CDR2 SYGVKD. The DNA for the CDR3 is TGTGCCATCAGTGAAGGGGACGAGCAGTACTTC. It encodes CAISEGDEQYF.

This clonotype has just one count. The chain has TRBV6-2 or TRBV6-3 and TRBJ1-5; 8 nucleotides align to TRBD1. CDR1 and CDR2 (germline): MNHEY, SVGEGT. CDR3 length: 15 residues. The V gene end was trimmed by 5 bases and the J gene end by 5 bases; junction bases not matched to a gene: 8. The CDR3 DNA reads TGTGCCAGCAGTAACGCAGGGGGCCAATATCAGCCCCAGCATTTT. Its protein product is CASSNAGGQYQPQHF.

This clonotype has more than one count but fewer than ten. The chain joins TRBV2 to TRBJ1-2; D gene unclear. Germline values: CDR1 SNHLY, CDR2 FYNNEI. The CDR3 spans 15 residues. V lost 4 bases, J lost 5 bases, and 17 bases lay in between. The CDR3 nucleotides read TGTGCCAGCAGTGCGCAAGGCCGGTCGATTTATGGCTACACCTTC. Its protein product is CASSAQGRSIYGYTF.

The genes are TRBV13 and TRBJ1-6; no definite D call. This CDR3 is built from 11 residues. V lost 0 bases to trimming and J lost 10 bases, with 1 base between them. CDR1 and CDR2 from the germline V gene are PRHDT and FYEKMQ (reference sequence). The CDR3 region has the DNA TGTGCCAGCAGCTTAGGGTCACCCCTCCACTTT. It codes for CASSLGSPLHF.

This clonotype was observed once. The J gene is TRBJ1-2, the V gene TRBV20-1, with 8 bases fitting TRBD1. V was clipped by 0 bases and J by 4 bases; unmatched bases: 7. The germline CDR1 and CDR2 sequences are DFQATT and SNEGSKA (reference sequence). This CDR3 is 15 amino acids long. CDR3 in DNA: TGCAGTGCTAGAGATGCAGGGGGCGATGGCTATGGCTACACCTTC. Translated, it gives CSARDAGGDGYGYTF.

This clonotype showed up just a few times. J is TRBJ1-5 and V is TRBV7-2; D is unresolved. This CDR3 is 12 amino acids long. V dropped 3 bases and J dropped 3 bases, with 3 bases sitting between them. Germline CDR1 reads SGHTA; CDR2 reads FQGNSA. Written as DNA, the CDR3 is TGTGCCAGCAGCTTTGTCAATCAGCCCCAGCATTTT. Its translation: CASSFVNQPQHF.

This clonotype was recorded a few times. This rearrangement joins TRBV7-8 to TRBJ2-7; D might be TRBD1 (5 bases). The CDR3 is made up of 14 amino acids. Trimming shortened V by 1 base and J by 3 bases, and 10 bases separated the two germline ends. CDR1 is SGHVS and CDR2 is FQNEAQ in the germline V gene. In nucleotides, the CDR3 is TGTGCCAGCAGCTTAGGCAGGGCGAACTACGAGCAGTACTTC. Translating it yields CASSLGRANYEQYF.

V is TRBV7-2 and J is TRBJ1-1; 7 bases agree with TRBD1. V shed 4 bases, J shed 3 bases, and the junction held 5 bases outside the gene matches. This CDR3 spans 14 amino acids. Germline lookup yields CDR1 SGHTA and CDR2 FQGNSA. Here the CDR3 DNA reads TGTGCCAGCAGCTCACAGGGGACACACACTGAAGCTTTCTTT. Translated: CASSSQGTHTEAFF.

The chain uses TRBV24-1 and TRBJ2-3, with 10 bases aligning to TRBD2. Germline V gives CDR1 KGHDR, CDR2 SFDVKD. The trim removed 1 base at V and 5 bases at J, leaving 8 bases unmatched. This CDR3 spans 17 amino acids. The CDR3 DNA reads TGTGCCACCAGTGATTTAACTAGCGGGAAGGAGCAAGATACGCAGTATTTT. This encodes CATSDLTSGKEQDTQYF.